These T cell receptor beta chains were read from a single sample in a study of T cells after yellow fever vaccination. TCRdb redid the calling of the 5' RACE reads with MiXCR, one entry per CDR3 protein. The repertoire holds about 630,000 distinct CDR3 sequences, with roughly an eighth as singletons. The specimen comprised PBMCs, sampled on the day of the yellow fever booster vaccination. Receptors were obtained from a man aged 25-40 years who received the YFV17D yellow fever vaccine. CDR3s include the opening cysteine and the closing phenylalanine or tryptophan. Fields, in order: CDR3 protein, CDR3 DNA, clone size, D gene, V gene, J gene. D genes are given only for firm matches. Rows may omit the clone size; those that give it use once, few, many or a size class.

CASSYHLNTYEQYF	TGTGCCAGCAGTTACCACCTTAATACCTACGAGCAGTACTTC	few	NA	TRBV27	TRBJ2-7
CASSLARMGVHTGELFF	TGCGCCAGCAGCTTGGCTCGTATGGGTGTGCACACCGGGGAGCTGTTTTTT	few	NA	TRBV5-1	TRBJ2-2
CASGGLGEQYF	TGTGCCAGCGGGGGGCTGGGGGAGCAGTACTTC	few	NA	TRBV6-5	TRBJ2-7
CASSHAGTGGGRHEQFF	TGTGCCAGTAGCCACGCCGGGACAGGAGGTGGTCGGCATGAGCAGTTCTTC	few	TRBD1	TRBV19	TRBJ2-1
CASSSPWEETQYF	TGTGCCAGCAGCTCGCCATGGGAAGAGACCCAGTACTTC	NA	NA	TRBV5-4	TRBJ2-5
CASSPGLAARGYQETQYF	TGTGCCAGCAGCCCGGGACTAGCGGCCAGGGGGTACCAAGAGACCCAGTACTTC	NA	TRBD2	TRBV6-2/TRBV6-3	TRBJ2-5
CSAQGLAGGRDEQFF	TGCAGTGCTCAGGGACTAGCGGGAGGGAGAGATGAGCAGTTCTTC	few	TRBD2	TRBV20-1	TRBJ2-1
CSGEQGGYGYTF	TGCAGCGGGGAACAGGGGGGCTATGGCTACACCTTC	few	TRBD1	TRBV29-1	TRBJ1-2
CASSLARWDLGNEQFF	TGTGCCAGCAGCTTAGCGCGGTGGGACCTCGGTAATGAGCAGTTCTTC	NA	NA	TRBV7-8	TRBJ2-1
CASSNSDRGYEQYF	TGCGCCAGCAGCAACTCCGACAGGGGCTACGAGCAGTACTTC	few	TRBD1	TRBV5-1	TRBJ2-7
CASTPGGSGGTGELFF	TGTGCCAGCACCCCAGGGGGTTCAGGGGGGACCGGGGAGCTGTTTTTT	many	NA	TRBV28	TRBJ2-2
CASSSGQGANEKLFF	TGTGCCAGCAGTTCTGGACAGGGTGCTAATGAAAAACTGTTTTTT	NA	TRBD1	TRBV12-3/TRBV12-4	TRBJ1-4
CASSITGTGHGYTF	TGCGCCAGCAGTATAACCGGGACAGGGCATGGCTACACCTTC	few	TRBD1	TRBV10-2	TRBJ1-2
CASRKNWTPGTTEAFF	TGTGCCAGCAGAAAGAACTGGACCCCTGGGACGACTGAAGCTTTCTTT	NA	NA	TRBV12-3/TRBV12-4	TRBJ1-1
CASRWASGQGNSPLHF	TGTGCCAGCAGGTGGGCCTCGGGACAGGGGAATTCACCCCTCCACTTT	few	TRBD1	TRBV6-1	TRBJ1-6
CSARDSLQISFEQYF	TGCAGTGCTAGAGATTCGTTACAAATCTCTTTTGAGCAGTACTTC	NA	NA	TRBV20-1	TRBJ2-7
CSAMQASNQPQHF	TGCAGTGCTATGCAGGCTAGCAATCAGCCCCAGCATTTT	few	NA	TRBV20-1	TRBJ1-5
CASGPPLNTEAFF	TGTGCCAGCGGACCCCCTTTGAACACTGAAGCTTTCTTT	few	NA	TRBV28	TRBJ1-1
CASTLWGRTDTQYF	TGTGCCAGCACCTTGTGGGGGCGCACAGATACGCAGTATTTT	few	NA	TRBV7-2	TRBJ2-3
CASSHVPLSTDEQYF	TGCGCCAGCAGCCACGTACCCTTATCGACGGACGAGCAGTACTTC	NA	NA	TRBV4-3	TRBJ2-7
CASSLGHGGSDEQYF	TGCGCCAGCAGCCTTGGCCATGGGGGGTCGGACGAGCAGTACTTC	NA	NA	TRBV5-1	TRBJ2-7
CASSSPPSGEQYF	TGTGCCAGCAGTTCTCCCCCCTCTGGTGAGCAGTACTTC	NA	NA	TRBV6-5	TRBJ2-7
CSVLRDQETQYF	TGCAGCGTTTTAAGGGACCAAGAGACCCAGTACTTC	few	NA	TRBV29-1	TRBJ2-5
CASSVQIFADTQYF	TGTGCCAGCAGCGTACAGATATTCGCAGATACGCAGTATTTT	many	NA	TRBV7-6	TRBJ2-3
CASRSVNEQYF	TGTGCCAGCAGGAGTGTTAACGAGCAGTACTTC	NA	NA	TRBV27	TRBJ2-7
CSASFPGQGVFQPQHF	TGCAGTGCTTCTTTTCCGGGACAGGGCGTATTTCAGCCCCAGCATTTT	many	TRBD1	TRBV20-1	TRBJ1-5
CSARDQGAGGTDTQYF	TGCAGTGCTAGAGATCAAGGAGCGGGGGGCACAGATACGCAGTATTTT	NA	TRBD2	TRBV20-1	TRBJ2-3
CSARETSGRAAGELFF	TGCAGTGCTAGAGAAACTAGCGGGAGGGCCGCCGGGGAGCTGTTTTTT	few	TRBD2	TRBV20-1	TRBJ2-2
CAWSLFGTGNTEAFF	TGTGCCTGGAGTCTATTCGGGACAGGGAACACTGAAGCTTTCTTT	NA	TRBD1	TRBV30	TRBJ1-1
CASSGERTSSHTQYF	TGTGCCAGCAGCGGTGAGAGGACCAGTTCTCATACGCAGTATTTT	few	NA	TRBV5-6	TRBJ2-3
CASSQQGTPNEKLFF	TGTGCCAGCAGTCAGCAGGGAACTCCTAATGAAAAACTGTTTTTT	NA	NA	TRBV12-3/TRBV12-4	TRBJ1-4
CASSYPGVQPQHF	TGTGCCAGCAGTTACCCGGGAGTTCAGCCCCAGCATTTT	NA	NA	TRBV6-2/TRBV6-3	TRBJ1-5
CASSSRKGANTGELFF	TGTGCCAGCAGCTCAAGGAAGGGGGCGAACACCGGGGAGCTGTTTTTT	few	NA	TRBV12-3/TRBV12-4	TRBJ2-2
CASTQRIISGANVLTF	TGTGCCAGCACCCAGCGGATCATCTCTGGGGCCAACGTCCTGACTTTC	NA	NA	TRBV6-2/TRBV6-3	TRBJ2-6
CSARPLAPGQPSSYNEQFF	TGCAGTGCTAGGCCCCTTGCCCCTGGACAGCCGAGCTCCTACAATGAGCAGTTCTTC	NA	NA	TRBV20-1	TRBJ2-1
CASSSDMRASDEQFF	TGTGCCAGCAGCTCTGATATGAGGGCTAGCGATGAGCAGTTCTTC	NA	NA	TRBV5-5	TRBJ2-1
CASVPKSAGENTGELFF	TGTGCCAGCGTACCGAAGTCAGCAGGGGAAAACACCGGGGAGCTGTTTTTT	NA	NA	TRBV28	TRBJ2-2
CASSENSMNTEAFF	TGTGCCAGCAGTGAGAACAGTATGAACACTGAAGCTTTCTTT	NA	NA	TRBV6-1	TRBJ1-1
CSVVRDGTYEQYF	TGCAGCGTTGTGCGGGACGGAACCTACGAGCAGTACTTC	many	NA	TRBV29-1	TRBJ2-7
CSARDESHSPLHF	TGCAGTGCTAGAGATGAGTCTCACTCACCCCTCCACTTT	few	NA	TRBV20-1	TRBJ1-6
CASSYRGDSLGSNEKLFF	TGTGCCAGCAGTTACCGGGGGGACAGCTTGGGAAGTAATGAAAAACTGTTTTTT	NA	TRBD1	TRBV6-5	TRBJ1-4